These 28 T cell receptor beta chains share one sample of origin, sequenced in a study of technical replicates of blood from a few donors. Assay: immunoSEQ multiplex PCR; the TCRdb copy retains only in-frame clones and omits some. The sample records 40,000 to 65,000 clones, around 83% being singletons. The sample taken for sequencing was PBMCs. These receptors came from a human donor in good health. Some clones in this sample may be carry-over from other donors' samples.

V is TRBV27 and J is TRBJ2-7; no reliable D call. Deletions cut 10 bases from V and 3 bases from J, with 16 bases between. There are 13 residues in the CDR3. Per the germline V gene, CDR1 is MNHEY and CDR2 is SMNVEV (reference sequence). For the CDR3, the DNA is TGTGCCACCTCATTGGCTACTAACTACGAGCAGTACTTC. It is translated as CATSLATNYEQYF.

CDR3 in amino acids: CASSPLGRSFSYEQYF. CDR3 nucleotides: TGTGCCAGCAGCCCATTAGGCAGGTCCTTCTCCTACGAGCAGTACTTC. This chain uses TRBV7-9 with TRBJ2-7; no firm D call. V lost 5 bases and J 0 bases, leaving 17 bases between the germline ends. The CDR3 runs to 16 residues. The germline gives CDR1 SEHNR, CDR2 FQNEAQ (reference sequence).

This clone was detected only once. The genes are TRBV9 and TRBJ2-6; 11 nucleotides match TRBD1. CDR1 and CDR2 from the germline V gene are SGDLS and YYNGEE. V was clipped by 3 bases and J by 0 bases; unmatched bases: 2. There are 17 residues in the CDR3. The CDR3: CASSAGTGGSGANVLTF. CDR3 in DNA: TGTGCCAGCAGCGCCGGGACAGGGGGCTCTGGGGCCAACGTCCTGACTTTC.

The chain is built from TRBV2 and TRBJ2-7, with 8 bases identical to TRBD1. The germline CDR1 and CDR2 sequences are SNHLY and FYNNEI. The J segment lost 1 base and the V segment lost 8 bases, leaving 7 bases of the junction unmatched. The CDR3 is made up of 14 amino acids. Written as DNA, the CDR3 is TGTGCCAGCGAGGGGGACAGGTTTTCCTACGAGCAGTACTTC. This sequence encodes CASEGDRFSYEQYF.

The rearrangement uses TRBV4-1 and TRBJ2-5; 12 bases align to TRBD2. V was pared by 1 base and J by 4 bases, with 10 bases of the junction left unmatched. The CDR3 sequence is 18 residues long. From germline, CDR1 is MGHRA and CDR2 YSYEKL. DNA for the CDR3: TGCGCCAGCAGCCAAGTGCCTAGCGGGGGGGCCCTAGGAGAGACCCAGTACTTC. Residues: CASSQVPSGGALGETQYF.

The chain couples TRBV2 to TRBJ2-7; 10 bases line up with TRBD1. Germline V gene data show CDR1 as SNHLY and CDR2 as FYNNEI. CDR3 length: 14 amino acids. V shed 5 bases, J shed 1 base, and the junction held 2 bases outside the gene matches. CDR3 bases: TGTGCCAGCAGTTCGGGACAGGGGTCCTACGAGCAGTACTTC. It codes for CASSSGQGSYEQYF.

The chain carries TRBV9 and TRBJ1-2; possibly TRBD1 for D (6 bases). V lost 0 bases and J 4 bases, leaving 10 bases between the germline ends. The CDR3 totals 14 residues. Germline CDR1 is SGDLS and CDR2 is YYNGEE. The CDR3 nucleotides read TGTGCCAGCAGCGTAGACATACAGGGCTATGGCTACACCTTC. Its translation is CASSVDIQGYGYTF.

V is TRBV2 and J is TRBJ2-7, with TRBD2 matching over 11 bases. The CDR3 covers 14 residues. Germline CDR1 and CDR2: SNHLY and FYNNEI. Unmatched junction bases numbered 7, after V lost 6 bases and J lost 6 bases. In DNA, the CDR3 is TGTGCCAGCAGGGAGGGACTAGCGGTTGTCGAGCAGTACTTC. As protein: CASREGLAVVEQYF.

This clone appeared once. This chain joins TRBV7-9 and TRBJ1-2, with D possibly TRBD1 on 5 matching bases. Germline assignment: CDR1 SEHNR and CDR2 FQNEAQ (reference sequence). There are 11 residues in the CDR3. Deletions cut 8 bases from V and 8 bases from J, with 12 bases between. The CDR3: CASRGEWGYTF. The CDR3 DNA reads TGTGCCAGCCGGGGGGAATGGGGCTACACCTTC.

This sequence joins TRBV5-1 and TRBJ2-2; D not resolved. Germline V lookup: CDR1 SGHRS, CDR2 YFSETQ. This CDR3 has 14 residues. The V gene lost 4 bases and the J gene lost 8 bases, with 15 bases spanning the gap. For the CDR3, the DNA is TGCGCCAGCAGCACCCAAACTGCGATGGGGGAGCTGTTTTTT. Residues: CASSTQTAMGELFF.

The CDR3 coding sequence is TGTGCCATCAGGGGGGGGCTTGGAGAAAAACTGTTTTTT. Residues: CAIRGGLGEKLFF. The J gene is TRBJ1-4, the V gene TRBV10-3, with D maybe TRBD1 (6 bases). CDR1 and CDR2 from the germline V gene are ENHRY and SYGVKD. V lost 6 bases, J lost 8 bases, and 13 bases lay in between. This CDR3 is built from 13 residues.

The rearrangement joins TRBV6-4 to TRBJ1-2; possibly TRBD1 for D (5 bases). Trimming took 0 bases from V and 7 from J, leaving 9 bases between them. Germline V gene sequence: CDR1 MRHNA, CDR2 SNTAGT. The CDR3 spans 13 residues. The CDR3 DNA follows: TGTGCCAGCAGTGACTCAGGGGTCGGTGGCTACACCTTC. Amino acid sequence: CASSDSGVGGYTF.

V and J are TRBV6-1 and TRBJ2-7, with 8 bases that match TRBD2. With V trimmed by 3 bases and J by 1 base, 8 bases remained unmatched. CDR3 length: 16 amino acids. CDR1 is MNHNS and CDR2 is SASEGT in the germline V gene. In DNA, the CDR3 is TGTGCCAGCAGTGATCTTGTGGTAGCGGGATCCTACGAGCAGTACTTC. As protein: CASSDLVVAGSYEQYF.

This clone was counted a single time. The chain carries TRBV6-6 and TRBJ2-5; 7 nucleotides align to TRBD1. The CDR3 has 13 residues. Germline values: CDR1 MNHNY, CDR2 SVGAGI (reference sequence). Trimming took 7 bases from V and 5 from J; bases not matched to a gene: 7. CDR3 region: CASNGQAEETQYF. CDR3 sequence (DNA): TGTGCCAGCAACGGACAGGCCGAGGAGACCCAGTACTTC.

The genes are TRBV7-9 and TRBJ1-5, with a possible D match to TRBD1 (6 bases). The germline V and J ends were trimmed by 6 bases and 1 base, with 16 bases remaining between them. In germline, CDR1 is SEHNR, CDR2 FQNEAQ (reference sequence). This CDR3 region has 16 residues. In DNA form, the CDR3 reads TGTGCCAGCAGTACAGATAACGGACAGAGCAATCAGCCCCAGCATTTT. Its translation: CASSTDNGQSNQPQHF.

For the CDR3, the DNA is TGTGCCAGCACTCTCAGGGGCCAAGGGAACGAGCAGTACTTC. It is translated as CASTLRGQGNEQYF. The genes are TRBV2 and TRBJ2-7, with D maybe TRBD1 (6 bases). V was trimmed by 7 bases and J by 5 bases, leaving 18 bases between them. The CDR3 runs 14 residues. Germline V gene sequence: CDR1 SNHLY, CDR2 FYNNEI.

The chain has TRBV7-3 and TRBJ1-5; tentative D call: TRBD1 (5 bases). The V end was cut by 0 bases, the J end by 4 bases, with 10 bases between. The CDR3 covers 15 residues. Germline CDR1 and CDR2: SGHTA and FQGTGA. This chain's CDR3 is CASSLTLDKNQPQHF. The DNA for the CDR3 is TGTGCCAGCAGCTTAACTTTGGACAAAAATCAGCCCCAGCATTTT. The full variable domain, its missing parts supplied by reference TRBV7-3 and TRBJ1-5, is GAGVSQTPSNKVTEKGKYVELRCDPISGHTALYWYRQSLGQGPEFLIYFQGTGAADDSGLPNDRFFAVRPEGSVSTLKIQRTERGDSAVYLCASSLTLDKNQPQHFGDGTRLSIL.

The V and J genes are TRBV10-2 and TRBJ2-5; 8 bases are a match to TRBD1. This CDR3 is 12 amino acids long. The germline V gene has CDR1 WSHSY and CDR2 SAAADI. J lost 3 bases, V lost 6 bases, and 0 bases had no gene match. The CDR3 sequence is CASRDREETQYF. The CDR3 region has the DNA TGCGCCAGCAGGGACAGGGAAGAGACCCAGTACTTC.

This sequence joins TRBV19 and TRBJ1-6; 7 positions match TRBD1. The V gene end was trimmed by 3 bases and the J gene end by 12 bases; junction bases not matched to a gene: 14. Germline lookup yields CDR1 LNHDA and CDR2 SQIVND (reference sequence). The CDR3 runs 16 residues. CDR3 residues: CASSINHGQVNGPLHF. The CDR3 DNA sequence: TGTGCCAGTAGTATCAACCACGGACAGGTTAACGGACCCCTCCACTTT. The whole variable domain, filled in from reference TRBV19 and TRBJ1-6, reads DGGITQSPKYLFRKEGQNVTLSCEQNLNHDAMYWYRQDPGQGLRLIYYSQIVNDFQKGDIAEGYSVSREKKESFPLTVTSAQKNPTAFYLCASSINHGQVNGPLHFGNGTRLTVT.

The chain joins TRBV25-1 to TRBJ2-3; TRBD2 agrees at 9 bases. Germline V gene lookup returns CDR1 MGHDK and CDR2 SYGVNS. This CDR3 has 16 amino acids. With V trimmed by 3 bases and J by 2 bases, 6 bases remained unmatched. Written as DNA, the CDR3 is TGTGCCAGCAGTGAGAGGCTAGCGGGGACCACAGATACGCAGTATTTT. This translates into CASSERLAGTTDTQYF.

The rearrangement links TRBV5-1 to TRBJ1-2; D call uncertain. V was clipped by 1 base and J by 6 bases, with 16 bases between them. This CDR3 is 15 amino acids long. CDR1 SGHRS and CDR2 YFSETQ come from the germline V gene. The CDR3 sequence: CASSLFFGGANGYTF. DNA for the CDR3: TGCGCCAGCAGCTTGTTTTTTGGCGGAGCTAATGGCTACACCTTC.

The CDR3 is CASSLWTGGNTIYF. CDR3 bases: TGTGCCAGCAGCCTCTGGACAGGGGGAAACACCATATATTTT. The chain recombines TRBV5-6 with TRBJ1-3; 8 positions match TRBD1. V dropped 4 bases and J dropped 4; count of bases not matched to a gene: 4. The V gene's germline CDR1 is SGHDT and CDR2 YYEEEE. There are 14 residues in the CDR3.

CDR3 region: CASRRTVLLYGYTF. In DNA form, the CDR3 reads TGTGCCAGCAGGAGGACAGTCTTACTCTATGGCTACACCTTC. J is TRBJ1-2 and V is TRBV2; D is possibly TRBD1 (6 bases). CDR1 and CDR2 (germline): SNHLY, FYNNEI. The CDR3 consists of 14 residues. V was cut by 6 bases and J by 4 bases, with 15 bases left in between.

The chain has TRBV4-3 and TRBJ2-3; TRBD2 aligns across 8 bases. The CDR3 sequence is 16 residues long. In germline, CDR1 is LGHNA, CDR2 YSLEER. Losses at the gene ends were 4 bases for V and 3 bases for J; bases not matched to a gene: 9. The CDR3 nucleotides are TGCGCCAGCAGCCTCGGGGGGGGTCGGAGGACAGATACGCAGTATTTT. It encodes CASSLGGGRRTDTQYF.

The V gene is TRBV5-4, the J gene TRBJ2-7, with 7 positions matching TRBD1. CDR1 is SGHNT, CDR2 YYREEE, per germline (reference sequence). This CDR3 has 15 residues. V shed 1 base, J shed 7 bases, and the junction held 11 bases outside the gene matches. CDR3 protein: CASSLRRDSVMEQYF. The CDR3 nucleotides are TGTGCCAGCAGCTTGCGAAGGGACAGTGTTATGGAGCAGTACTTC. The variable domain in full, completed from reference TRBV5-4 and TRBJ2-7, reads ETGVTQSPTHLIKTRGQQVTLRCSSQSGHNTVSWYQQALGQGPQFIFQYYREEENGRGNFPPRFSGLQFPNYSSELNVNALELDDSALYLCASSLRRDSVMEQYFGPGTRLTVT.

This chain connects TRBV6-5 to TRBJ1-5, with D tentatively TRBD1 (5 bases). This CDR3 has 14 amino acids. Germline V gene lookup returns CDR1 MNHEY and CDR2 SVGAGI. Trimming took off 0 bases at V and 11 bases at J, with 14 bases between the two ends. CDR3 loop: CASSYSSRGPAQHF. DNA for the CDR3: TGTGCCAGCAGTTACTCGAGTAGGGGCCCGGCCCAGCATTTT.

The chain links TRBV19 to TRBJ2-7; 8 nucleotides line up with TRBD2. The germline CDR1 and CDR2 sequences are LNHDA and SQIVND (reference sequence). V lost 5 bases and J lost 10; bases outside the gene matches: 16. The CDR3 is 15 amino acids. DNA of the CDR3: TGTGCCAGTAGTCTATCGGCCCTGTTGACTAGCGTTCAGTACTTC. This gives the protein CASSLSALLTSVQYF.

V and J are TRBV5-6 and TRBJ2-6, with 8 positions matching TRBD1. CDR3 size: 19 residues. Germline V gene sequence: CDR1 SGHDT, CDR2 YYEEEE. Trimming removed 0 bases from V and 2 bases from J; junction bases left unmatched: 10. CDR3 nucleotide sequence: TGTGCCAGCAGCTTGGTAGGCAGGGGGCTTAGGGCTGGGGCCAACGTCCTGACTTTC. Protein product: CASSLVGRGLRAGANVLTF. Full variable domain (outside the CDR3, taken from reference TRBV5-6 and TRBJ2-6): DAGVTQSPTHLIKTRGQQVTLRCSPKSGHDTVSWYQQALGQGPQFIFQYYEEEERQRGNFPDRFSGHQFPNYSSELNVNALLLGDSALYLCASSLVGRGLRAGANVLTFGAGSRLTVL.